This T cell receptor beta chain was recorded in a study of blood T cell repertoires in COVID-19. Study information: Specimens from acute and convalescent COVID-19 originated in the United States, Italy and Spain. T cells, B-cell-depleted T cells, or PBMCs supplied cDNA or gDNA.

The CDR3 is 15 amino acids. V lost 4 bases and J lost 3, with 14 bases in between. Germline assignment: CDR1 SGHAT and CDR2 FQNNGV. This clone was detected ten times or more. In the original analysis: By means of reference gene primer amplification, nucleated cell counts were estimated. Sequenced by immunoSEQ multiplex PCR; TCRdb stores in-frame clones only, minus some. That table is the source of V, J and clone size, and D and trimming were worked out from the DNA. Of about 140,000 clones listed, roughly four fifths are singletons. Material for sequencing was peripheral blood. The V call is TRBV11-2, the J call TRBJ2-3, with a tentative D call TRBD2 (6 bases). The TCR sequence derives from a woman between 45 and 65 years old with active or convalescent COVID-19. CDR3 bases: TGTGCCAGCAGCTCCTCCTCAGGGAGGACAGATACGCAGTATTTT. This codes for CASSSSSGRTDTQYF.